The entry that follows covers one T cell receptor beta chain sequence. This clone's antigen is unknown. Per-nucleotide qualities are absent, and no much larger clonotype sits a single base away. Each collaborating institution followed its own protocols to collect whole blood in K2EDTA tubes. For TCRbeta analysis, collaborators shipped samples in one of three forms: frozen whole blood, isolated PBMCs, or DNA extracted from either of those sample types. The immunoSEQ Assay, a bias-controlled multiplex PCR, was used to amplify TCRbeta CDR3 regions from genomic DNA. Per the authors' processing: Nucleated cell counts per sample were estimated from amplification of reference gene primers within the assay. To quantify the absolute abundance of each unique TCRbeta CDR3 rearrangement, sequence reads were collapsed and filtered. Productive Simpson clonality was computed per sample as the square root of Simpson's diversity index over productive rearrangements. Entries here come from immuneACCESS through TCRdb and include only in-frame sequences with V and J called. Some clones fail to appear in such tables; in the studies checked, an unresolved V gene covers under half of the shortfall, and the cause of the remainder is unknown. The V and J calls and clone size were taken over from that table, and D and trimming were inferred from the DNA. The sample includes under 15,000 clones, with approximately 91% observed a single time. Around 15% of the sample is taken by the ten largest.

The germline V gene (reference sequence) gives CDR1 as LNHDA and CDR2 as SQIVND. The junction carries 19 bases between V and J, which are trimmed by 8 bases and 6 bases respectively. The CDR3 sequence holds 15 residues, the cysteine and phenylalanine included. Only the CDR3 DNA is retained, 45 bases long and in frame from the first base. The data were taken from a study of blood T cell repertoires in COVID-19 (dated by TCRdb to the early 2020s). Some background on the complete study: Collaborator samples came from the United States, Italy and Spain and covered acute and convalescent phases of COVID-19. The prospective study material was composed of cDNA or gDNA derived from T cells, B-cell-depleted T cells, or PBMCs. Subjects who had been exposed to COVID-19, were actively infected with it, or had recovered from it provided the deeply sampled blood TCRbeta repertoires that made up the dataset. The repertoires were released in a freely available public database meant as a resource for research on the immune response to SARS-CoV-2. The samples were drawn from the first 160 participants of the ongoing ImmuneRACE study and from under 1,500 subjects provided by 6 global collaborators. The sample metadata nearly always contained a de-identified subject ID, COVID-19 status, age in years and sex. HLA class I and class II types, where available, came from metadata supplied by the sample provider rather than from assay-based typing. General conclusions and limits of the study: The quantity of clinical and demographic metadata differed by source and by participant and was supplied without curation.

The chain joins TRBV19 to TRBJ2-2; the D segment could be TRBD1, given 6 matching bases. The sequence was obtained from a human donor in a cohort sampled during active COVID-19. The sample comprised peripheral blood. The CDR3 region: CASGKVGARAGELFF. The DNA sequence is as follows: TGTGCCAGTGGTAAAGTGGGGGCGCGCGCCGGGGAGCTGTTTTTT.